This TCR beta chain was captured in a study of cytomegalovirus exposure and HLA in healthy donors (dated by TCRdb to 2015 to 2018). For context, the study as a whole: According to an earlier analysis of around 600 of the donors, some 180 million T cells yielded 90 million to 140 million unique TCR beta sequences and around 280 Gb of sequence data. An early release covering just under 650 HLA-typed donors comprised 250 to 350 gigabases of sequencing data and 85 million or so unique TCR sequences. Of the roughly 410 genotyped donors, 75% to 85% were placed in the genetic ancestry cluster associated with self-reported Caucasian donors. The study aimed to test whether signatures of past pathogen exposure could be identified by cataloging public T cell receptors. The study profiled the T cell repertoires of 500 to 800 subjects by immunosequencing and related them to cytomegalovirus serostatus. Along with the approximately 700-subject first cohort, a separate validation cohort of 120 different subjects was used. High-throughput TCR immunosequencing, statistical association of individual TCRs with disease status, and machine learning were combined to predict cytomegalovirus infection status. To study patterns of TCR occurrence, a later analysis re-analyzed previously published TCR beta repertoires from around 670 donors and added high-resolution HLA genotyping. The later analysis used no new phenotypic data to find candidate immune exposures, relying instead on TCR beta sequences and their occurrence across donors. To decide whether each TCR beta V gene segment behaved as functional or pseudogenic, an earlier analysis of 587 of the donors relied on high-throughput TCR beta sequencing. Donor age, sex, ethnicity and CMV serostatus were compiled together with the repertoire data. A later genetic analysis took genome-wide SNP genotypes for about three fifths of the 666 donors and used that subset as a discovery cohort. Every discovery cohort repertoire had been produced on one sequencing platform. HLA typing covered class I and class II loci at four-digit resolution. The number of typed donors differed by locus: about 620-640 for A, B, C, DRB1 and DQB1; about 520 for DQA1; 606 for DPA1; and approximately 450 for DPB1. About five DR-DQ haplotypes were treated as single units for association and clustering because of strong linkage in the cohort. Among under 450 genotyped donors of the cohort, an average of roughly 240,000 unique TCR beta nucleotide sequences were sequenced per donor, roughly 18% of them non-productive. What the research found in general, with its limitations: Sequencing depth was assumed to be roughly uniform across donors in the presence/absence analyses, though that assumption may not hold. Strong co-occurrence of HLA alleles, especially DR and DQ, made assigning TCR associations to individual alleles difficult. A group of highly shared sequence variants was considered likely to be a technical artifact of the sequencing pipeline. Most TCR sequences were observed very rarely across donors, whereas some public TCRs were present in many individuals. The study gave a list of 150 to 200 TCR beta chains associated with cytomegalovirus. According to a later analysis, TCR association rates differed among HLA loci, with DRB1 alleles showing the most associated TCRs and HLA-C alleles showing the fewest. Linkage disequilibrium might explain the correlated functional status among segregating V segments, but an unknown experimental factor could not be excluded. A further reported finding was that TCR beta sequences accurately predicted the HLA-A and HLA-B alleles for most subjects in the first cohort. According to a later analysis, parvovirus B19, influenza, CMV and Epstein-Barr virus appeared linked to several top co-occurrence clusters. Because counts were too low, fewer than 20 rarely observed V segments, including chromosome 9 orphons, were excluded from the earlier analysis of several hundred of the donors. In this cohort, only TCR beta chains were sequenced, and detectable features were limited by the absence of alpha or paired-chain data. Because HLA typing was unavailable for some donors at each locus, only the typed subset was used in association tests. In both the original and validation cohorts, the classifier was reported to diagnose cytomegalovirus status with high specificity and sensitivity. Compared with the approximately 720-donor mean, donors in an Asian-associated ancestry cluster had fewer N-insertions in productive TCRs, according to a later genetic analysis. In a later analysis, some 18,000 TCR beta sequences were associated with specific HLA alleles at a false discovery rate of 0.05. A later analysis found that HLA-associated TCR beta chains were more clonally expanded and had lower generation probabilities than equally common non-associated chains. In vitro tests confirmed that three of the cytomegalovirus-associated TCR beta chains recognize cytomegalovirus antigens. A later analysis found that most CMV-associated TCR beta chains appeared HLA-restricted, with HLA associations seemingly driven largely by CMV exposure. Broadly in line with IMGT annotations, most TCR beta V segments showed up in productive rearrangements about 87% or about 30% of the time in an earlier analysis of 450 to 600 of the donors. Some IMGT-functional V segments, including TRBV6-2 and TRBV6-3, could not be distinguished by the 87-base-pair reads and were therefore excluded. It was suggested by the authors that the approach could potentially be generalized to other disease states and immunological phenotypes. For the cohort, immune exposure information was limited to CMV serostatus. A later genetic analysis associated a missense DCLRE1C variant with V-gene and J-gene trimming of TCR beta chains, and an independent cohort replicated the association.

Unmatched junction bases come to 10, with V trimmed by 4 bases and J by 5 bases. Taken from cysteine to phenylalanine, the CDR3 has 18 residues. The sequence is cut down to CDR3 DNA, 54 bases in frame from base 1. Taken from the germline V gene, the CDR1 and CDR2 loops are SGHRS and YFSETQ. Library preparation employed the immunoSEQ multiplex PCR assay. The multiplex PCR relied on a mix of 60 forward primers for TCR Vbeta segments and 13 reverse primers for TCR Jbeta segments. The CDR3 region of rearranged TCR beta genes was amplified from genomic DNA by a multiplex PCR assay. The Illumina HiSeq System was used to sequence the amplified TCR beta libraries as 87-base-pair reads. In the original analysis: In a later analysis, some 80 million unique TCR beta chains were counted across the roughly 610 repertoires, and approximately 11 million of these chains were shared by at least two donors. Raw reads were error-corrected and collapsed into unique sequences with a nearest-neighbor algorithm that merged closely related sequences to remove PCR and sequencing errors. To assign V, D and J gene segments, CDR3 sequences were aligned to IMGT reference sequences. For a sequence to be retained, a match of at least six nucleotides was required to both a V gene segment and a J gene segment. A rearrangement was called productive if the CDR3 had no stop codons and remained in frame with V and J, and every other rearrangement was called non-productive. Following IMGT convention, CDR3 was defined as the stretch from the second conserved V-encoded cysteine up to the conserved J-encoded phenylalanine. Sequences without an unambiguous match to a single V gene segment were excluded from the earlier analysis of about 640 of the donors. An earlier analysis of 587 of the donors called V segments functional above 56.7% productive rearrangements and segregating when the between-donor standard deviation exceeded 5%. A statistical classification framework was built for diagnosing cytomegalovirus status from the catalog of TCR beta chain sequences. A later analysis assigned V and J genes by comparing TCR nucleotide sequences with IMGT/GENE-DB human TR gene sequences. A later analysis assigned CDR3 sequences and most-parsimonious VDJ recombination scenarios with the TCRdist pipeline. A later analysis defined each TCR beta chain by its CDR3 amino acid sequence plus V-gene family, and excluded reads lacking a unique V-gene family. In a later analysis, 450 to 600 highly shared, low-generation-probability nucleotide sequences were removed to address suspected cross-contamination and a sequencing artifact. In a later analysis, a clonal expansion index was calculated for each public chain from normalized within-repertoire ranks of inferred template counts. A later analysis computed generation probabilities with a VDJ recombination model fitted to out-of-frame rearrangements, and checked the results against IGoR. Hypergeometric tests were used in a later analysis to score TCR-TCR, TCR-HLA and TCR-CMV co-occurrence, with a repertoire-size bias correction applied to the TCR pairs. To estimate false discovery rates, a later analysis permuted the HLA or CMV assignments 20 times. In a later analysis, co-occurring TCRs were grouped using DBSCAN, with TCRdist sequence similarity added in when clustering inside HLA-allele-positive subsets. Repertoires with fewer than 30,000 or more than 120,000 public chains, plus five repertoires with anomalous nucleotide sharing, were excluded from co-occurrence clustering. TCRdb re-hosts the immuneACCESS table, in-frame sequences only. Its copies lack some clones; in the studies checked, an unresolved V gene accounts for under half of them, and the cause for the rest is not known. The V and J calls and clone size are taken from that table; D and trimming were inferred from the DNA. The table kept for this sample lists just over 80,000 clones. Around 1.1% of the sample goes to the ten largest clones.

With regard to this clone: The antigen this receptor binds is unknown.

In total, around 600 healthy bone marrow donors made up the cohort. Cohort members were all nominally healthy when sampled, although unrecorded immune exposures were likely present. The donor tested CMV seronegative and was one of the 352 seronegative cohort members. A peripheral blood sample was collected from each donor, and TCR beta sequencing was performed on peripheral blood mononuclear cells. The Qiagen DNeasy Blood Extraction Kit was used to extract genomic DNA from the blood cell samples. The V and J segments used are TRBV5-1 and TRBJ2-2; TRBD2 lines up with 14 middle nucleotides. Sequenced input: PBMCs. The clonotype was recovered from a woman in her twenties or thirties in good health and CMV-seronegative. The base sequence is TGCGCCAGCAGCAGGGGACTAGCGGGAGTGCTGAATACCGGGGAGCTGTTTTTT. Its amino acids are CASSRGLAGVLNTGELFF.